Below, 29 T cell receptor beta chains from the same sample are listed, as sequenced in a study of T cells in Graves' hyperthyroidism and ophthalmopathy. Amplification yielded TCR beta CDR3 regions, with RNA transcripts as the source. With the HTBI primer set, the TCR CDR3 went through a first round of RT-PCR. TCRdb recomputed calls from the multiplex PCR reads with MiXCR, one row per CDR3 protein. The data hold more than 500,000 distinct CDR3 sequences, with roughly 14% observed a single time. Sample: blood. The source of these receptors is a woman aged 40 to 55 with Graves' ophthalmopathy.

This clonotype was counted many times. The chain couples TRBV28 to TRBJ1-2; the match to TRBD1 covers 7 bases. CDR3 length: 13 residues. The germline V gene has CDR1 MDHEN and CDR2 SYDVKM. The V segment lost 2 bases and the J segment 7 bases; nucleotides outside the gene matches: 4. The CDR3: CASSLRGPLGYTF. The CDR3 region has the DNA TGTGCCAGCAGTTTAAGGGGGCCGCTTGGCTACACCTTC.

In the case of this clonotype: Sequence at one end of the junction differs from germline and may be a read error. The chain combines TRBV5-1 with TRBJ2-5; D not certain. The CDR3 spans 13 residues. Germline assignment: CDR1 SGHRS and CDR2 YFSETQ. The CDR3 protein is CVSSLPGEETQYF. DNA for the CDR3: TGCGTCAGCAGCTTGCCAGGAGAAGAGACCCAGTACTTC.

This clonotype was counted between two and nine times. This chain joins TRBV30 and TRBJ1-1, with D maybe TRBD1 (5 bases). Germline CDR1 reads GTSNPN; CDR2 reads SVGIG (reference sequence). Trimming stripped 4 bases from V and 1 base from J, with 13 bases between. The CDR3 covers 14 residues. Here the CDR3 reads CAWTIWGKNTEAFF. The DNA of the CDR3 is TGTGCCTGGACAATCTGGGGGAAGAACACTGAAGCTTTCTTT.

In its sample, this clonotype was seen a few times. The rearrangement uses TRBV5-1 and TRBJ1-1; D possibly corresponds to TRBD1 (5 bases). Trimming stripped 0 bases from V and 0 bases from J, with 9 bases between. The CDR3 runs to 15 residues. Per the germline V gene, CDR1 is SGHRS and CDR2 is YFSETQ. The CDR3 protein is CASSLEGMLNTEAFF. The CDR3 DNA reads as TGCGCCAGCAGCTTGGAGGGGATGCTGAACACTGAAGCTTTCTTT.

Concerning this clonotype itself: One end of the junction is discordant with germline, which a read error may explain. The chain couples TRBV6-2 or TRBV6-3 to TRBJ1-1; tentatively, D is TRBD1 (5 bases). Germline V CDR1 and CDR2: MNHEY, SVGEGT. CDR3 length: 12 amino acids. The CDR3 sequence is CANSWGYTEAFF. CDR3 DNA: TGTGCCAACAGTTGGGGGTACACTGAAGCCTTCTTT.

This clonotype was detected ten times or more. The chain recombines TRBV6-2 or TRBV6-3 with TRBJ1-1; no reliable D call. V gave up 4 bases and J gave up 4 bases, with 4 bases separating them. CDR3 size: 11 residues. Looked up from germline, CDR1 is MNHEY and CDR2 is SVGEGT. In nucleotides, the CDR3 is TGTGCCAGCAGTTGGAGCACTGAAGCTTTCTTT. Protein product: CASSWSTEAFF.

At least ten counts were recorded for this clonotype. The chain employs TRBV9 and TRBJ1-1; no clear D gene. Trimming removed 0 bases at V and 0 bases at J, with 9 bases between. Germline values: CDR1 SGDLS, CDR2 YYNGEE. There are 15 residues in the CDR3. CDR3 coding DNA: TGTGCCAGCAGCGTAGAGCCGGAGCTGAACACTGAAGCTTTCTTT. Encoded protein: CASSVEPELNTEAFF.

In this sample, this clonotype turned up many times. The rearrangement joins TRBV5-5 to TRBJ2-5; D is undetermined. V lost 3 bases, J lost 0 bases, and 6 bases lay in between. The CDR3 contains 13 residues. Germline V gives CDR1 SGHKS, CDR2 YYEKEE (reference sequence). The DNA for the CDR3 is TGTGCCAGCAGCTCCAGATACCAAGAGACCCAGTACTTC. This translates into CASSSRYQETQYF.

The sample holds many counts of this clonotype. The chain has TRBV20-1 and TRBJ1-1, with D tentatively TRBD1 (5 bases). Germline CDR1 and CDR2: DFQATT and SNEGSKA (reference sequence). This CDR3 region has 12 residues. V lost 5 bases, J lost 4 bases, and 11 bases lay in between. The CDR3 region has the DNA TGCAGTGCTGGGGACGGATTCACTGAAGCTTTCTTT. Protein: CSAGDGFTEAFF.

About this clonotype itself: Sequence at one end of the junction differs from germline and may be a read error. The genes are TRBV6-1 and TRBJ1-1; D perhaps matches TRBD1 (6 bases). Germline V gene data show CDR1 as MNHNS and CDR2 as SASEGT. The CDR3 consists of 14 residues. The CDR3 region is CAGSPLGQPTEAFF. The CDR3 DNA is TGTGCCGGCAGCCCACTTGGACAGCCCACTGAAGCTTTCTTT.

This clonotype was detected ten times or more. This chain joins TRBV20-1 and TRBJ2-5; 9 nucleotides align to TRBD1. This CDR3 has 15 residues. V was pared by 4 bases and J by 4 bases, with 10 bases of the junction left unmatched. Germline V gives CDR1 DFQATT, CDR2 SNEGSKA (reference sequence). CDR3 region: CSAMAQGAQGETQYF. The CDR3 DNA sequence: TGCAGTGCTATGGCACAGGGGGCTCAAGGAGAGACCCAGTACTTC.

This sequence joins TRBV24-1 and TRBJ1-5; the D gene is possibly TRBD1 (5 bases). CDR1 and CDR2 from the germline V gene are KGHDR and SFDVKD. The length of the CDR3 is 14 residues. The V and J ends lost 6 bases and 6 bases respectively, with 14 bases between them. The CDR3 DNA reads TGTGCCACCAGTTCCAGGCAGGGCAGTCAGCCCCAGCATTTT. It specifies CATSSRQGSQPQHF.

This clonotype came up many times. This rearrangement joins TRBV7-9 to TRBJ2-5; D may be TRBD1 or TRBD2 (5 bases each). The CDR3 consists of 13 residues. V gave up 1 base and J gave up 14 bases, with 17 bases separating them. Germline loops: CDR1 SEHNR, CDR2 FQNEAQ (reference sequence). CDR3 protein: CASSLGGWLALYF. As DNA, the CDR3 is TGTGCCAGCAGCTTAGGGGGCTGGCTAGCCCTATACTTC.

This clonotype was seen repeatedly, ten times or more. This sequence joins TRBV12-3 or TRBV12-4 and TRBJ2-5; tentative D call: TRBD1 (7 bases). V lost 1 base and J lost 7, with 10 bases in between. The CDR3 length is 13 residues. The chain's CDR3 is CASSLGQGGTQYF. DNA for the CDR3: TGTGCCAGCAGTTTAGGTCAGGGGGGGACCCAGTACTTC.

This rearrangement joins TRBV13 to TRBJ2-2, with D possibly being TRBD2 (7 bases). V lost 5 bases, J lost 4 bases, and 17 bases lay in between. The germline gives CDR1 PRHDT, CDR2 FYEKMQ (reference sequence). The CDR3 is 16 amino acids. CDR3 protein: CASSLRGGLGTGELFF. The CDR3 DNA sequence: TGTGCCAGCAGCCTAAGGGGGGGACTCGGCACCGGGGAGCTGTTTTTT. Complete variable domain (other parts from reference TRBV13 and TRBJ2-2): AAGVIQSPRHLIKEKRETATLKCYPIPRHDTVYWYQQGPGQDPQFLISFYEKMQSDKGSIPDRFSAQQFSDYHSELNMSSLELGDSALYFCASSLRGGLGTGELFFGEGSRLTVL.

This clonotype has only a few counts. J is TRBJ1-2 and V is TRBV25-1; the match to TRBD1 covers 12 bases. CDR1 is MGHDK and CDR2 is SYGVNS in the germline V gene. The J segment lost 4 bases and the V segment lost 3 bases, leaving 6 bases of the junction unmatched. The CDR3 is 16 residues long. The CDR3 protein is CASSEPGTGGPYGYTF. Written as DNA, the CDR3 is TGTGCCAGCAGTGAGCCCGGGACAGGGGGCCCCTATGGCTACACCTTC.

This chain uses TRBV6-2 or TRBV6-3 with TRBJ2-6; no firm D call. Germline assignment: CDR1 MNHEY and CDR2 SVGEGT. CDR3 length: 13 residues. V was pared by 2 bases and J by 13 bases, with 12 bases between. The DNA for the CDR3 is TGTGCCAGCAGTTACGGGCCCGGCGGTGTCCTGACTTTC. It specifies CASSYGPGGVLTF.

The chain couples TRBV7-9 to TRBJ1-1; 10 positions agree with TRBD1. The CDR3 totals 15 residues. Germline loops: CDR1 SEHNR, CDR2 FQNEAQ (reference sequence). V lost 5 bases and J lost 4; bases outside the gene matches: 7. CDR3 coding DNA: TGTGCCAGCAGCCCCCCCCGGGACAGGGGCACTGAAGCTTTCTTT. As protein: CASSPPRDRGTEAFF.

At least ten counts were recorded for this clonotype. The J gene is TRBJ1-1, the V gene TRBV28; tentatively, D is TRBD1 (6 bases). CDR3 length: 15 amino acids. Germline V gene data show CDR1 as MDHEN and CDR2 as SYDVKM. V lost 4 bases and J 5 bases, leaving 17 bases between the germline ends. CDR3 sequence (DNA): TGTGCCAGCAGTTCTCCTCCGGAGGGGGTAACTGAAGCTTTCTTT. Residues: CASSSPPEGVTEAFF. Together with reference TRBV28 and TRBJ1-1, the CDR3 gives the full variable domain: DVKVTQSSRYLVKRTGEKVFLECVQDMDHENMFWYRQDPGLGLRLIYFSYDVKMKEKGDIPEGYSVSREKKERFSLILESASTNQTSMYLCASSSPPEGVTEAFFGQGTRLTVV.

This clonotype showed up many times. A much larger clone lies one base from this, so it may be a read error. The V call is TRBV6-2 or TRBV6-3, the J call TRBJ2-7, with D uncertain. Germline V gene data show CDR1 as MNHEY and CDR2 as SVGEGT. CDR3 length equals 13 residues. The CDR3: CANSYLGDYEQYF. The DNA for the CDR3 is TGTGCCAACAGTTATCTCGGTGACTACGAGCAGTACTTC.

This clonotype was counted between two and nine times. The V and J genes are TRBV6-2 or TRBV6-3 and TRBJ2-7; 9 nucleotides agree with TRBD1. Trimming removed 7 bases from V and 1 base from J; junction bases left unmatched: 11. This CDR3 has 16 amino acids. Germline CDR1 reads MNHEY; CDR2 reads SVGEGT. CDR3 sequence: CASMTNRGQKSYEQYF. The CDR3 DNA is TGTGCCAGCATGACGAACAGGGGGCAAAAATCCTACGAGCAGTACTTC.

This clonotype was detected ten times or more. The CDR3 sequence is CASSESGGAYGYTF. CDR3 sequence (DNA): TGTGCCAGCAGTGAAAGCGGGGGAGCATATGGCTACACCTTC. The chain combines TRBV6-1 with TRBJ1-2; tentative D call: TRBD1 (5 bases). Trimming took off 2 bases at V and 5 bases at J, with 12 bases between the two ends. In germline, CDR1 is MNHNS, CDR2 SASEGT. This CDR3 is built from 14 residues.

This clonotype was counted many times. V usage is TRBV10-1 and J usage is TRBJ2-5; D uncertain. CDR1 and CDR2 from the germline V gene are WNHNN and SYGVQD (reference sequence). The CDR3 has 16 amino acids. Trimming pared 0 bases from V and 0 bases from J, leaving 11 bases between. The CDR3 region has the DNA TGCGCCAGCAGTGAGTCGGGTTTACGGGACCAAGAGACCCAGTACTTC. It yields the protein CASSESGLRDQETQYF.

At least ten counts were recorded for this clonotype. The chain is built from TRBV3-1 and TRBJ2-7; D gene ambiguous. Germline CDR1 reads LGHDT; CDR2 reads YNNKEL (reference sequence). The CDR3 has 12 residues. Trimming left V 3 bases short and J 4 bases short, with 7 bases between. CDR3 DNA: TGTGCCAGCAGCCACCCTGGGTACGAGCAGTACTTC. The encoded protein is CASSHPGYEQYF.

This clonotype showed up many times. This rearrangement joins TRBV7-9 to TRBJ2-5; 7 bases fit TRBD2. This CDR3 has 14 amino acids. Germline V gives CDR1 SEHNR, CDR2 FQNEAQ (reference sequence). The ends lost 9 bases at V and 5 bases at J; junction bases unmatched: 12. Here the CDR3 DNA reads TGTGCCAGGGGGAGGGAGGCACCCCACGAGACCCAGTACTTC. Its translation is CARGREAPHETQYF.

This clonotype was seen many times. This chain links TRBV20-1 with TRBJ2-7; no clear D. CDR3 size: 15 residues. V was cut by 5 bases and J by 1 base, with 18 bases left in between. The germline gives CDR1 DFQATT, CDR2 SNEGSKA (reference sequence). CDR3 amino acids: CSAPSSWTPSYEQYF. The CDR3 nucleotides are TGCAGTGCTCCCAGCAGCTGGACGCCTTCCTACGAGCAGTACTTC.

This clonotype was counted ten times or more. The chain couples TRBV28 to TRBJ2-5; D unresolved. In germline, CDR1 is MDHEN, CDR2 SYDVKM. The CDR3 is made up of 12 amino acids. Trimming cost V 7 bases and J 10 bases, with 16 bases left between them. The CDR3 DNA reads as TGTGCCAGCACCCCCGGCCCCGGCGGCCAGTACTTC. Amino acids: CASTPGPGGQYF.

This clonotype was detected ten times or more. V is TRBV5-1 and J is TRBJ1-2; weak D call: TRBD1 (6 bases). The CDR3 runs to 14 residues. Germline CDR1 is SGHRS and CDR2 is YFSETQ. Trimming pared 4 bases from V and 0 bases from J, leaving 10 bases between. The CDR3 sequence: CASSPGEPNYGYTF. CDR3 nucleotide sequence: TGCGCCAGCAGCCCAGGGGAGCCTAACTATGGCTACACCTTC. Variable domain in full (rest from reference TRBV5-1 and TRBJ1-2): KAGVTQTPRYLIKTRGQQVTLSCSPISGHRSVSWYQQTPGQGLQFLFEYFSETQRNKGNFPGRFSGRQFSNSRSEMNVSTLELGDSALYLCASSPGEPNYGYTFGSGTRLTVV.

The V and J genes are TRBV18 and TRBJ1-5; the match to TRBD1 covers 10 bases. Germline loops: CDR1 KGHSH, CDR2 LQKENI. V trimming: 3 bases; J trimming: 3 bases; junction bases outside the gene matches: 5. This CDR3 has 16 residues. The CDR3 DNA reads TGTGCCAGCTCACCCGGACAGGGGGGAAACAATCAGCCCCAGCATTTT. This encodes CASSPGQGGNNQPQHF. Filled out from reference TRBV18 and TRBJ1-5, the complete variable domain reads NAGVMQNPRHLVRRRGQEARLRCSPMKGHSHVYWYRQLPEEGLKFMVYLQKENIIDESGMPKERFSAEFPKEGPSILRIQQVVRGDSAAYFCASSPGQGGNNQPQHFGDGTRLSIL.